The clone carrying this T cell receptor beta chain has at least ten counts. The sample is drawn from a study of T cells in Graves' hyperthyroidism and ophthalmopathy. There were TCR beta CDR3 regions amplified from RNA transcripts. HTBI primers drove first-round RT-PCR of the TCR CDR3. Each CDR3 protein is one row after TCRdb ran MiXCR on the multiplex PCR reads. The sample carries roughly 110,000 distinct CDR3 sequences, approximately 15% recorded once. This CDR3 spans 17 amino acids. Germline-derived CDR1 and CDR2 are SQVTM and ANQGSEA. V dropped 1 base and J dropped 2; count of bases not matched to a gene: 12.

This sequence joins TRBV29-1 and TRBJ2-5; 8 nucleotides agree with TRBD1. The sample was blood. This TCR was recovered from a woman between 45 and 60 years old with Graves' hyperthyroidism. The CDR3 DNA reads as TGCAGCGTTGAAGGGGTGGTCCGACAGGGGCGGCAAGAGACCCAGTACTTC. Its protein is CSVEGVVRQGRQETQYF.